A single sample gave rise to the 21 T cell receptor beta chains below, sequenced in a study of post-analysis software for immune sequencing data. Unique molecular identifiers were carried by the TCR beta cDNA libraries. TCRdb processed the PCR reads anew with MiXCR; each CDR3 protein has one entry. The table has about 810,000 distinct CDR3 sequences, about 57% seen once. Regarding the study as a whole: When patients were compared with controls, a handful of TRBV segments were more frequent, TRBV5-6, TRBV5-1 and TRBV20-1 among them.

Their antigens remain unidentified. Sequenced input: blood. These receptors were collected from a girl under 18 with multiple sclerosis.

The chain carries TRBV20-1 and TRBJ2-3; D call uncertain. Germline values: CDR1 DFQATT, CDR2 SNEGSKA (reference sequence). V lost 8 bases to trimming and J lost 6 bases, with 18 bases between them. The CDR3 sequence is 13 residues long. The CDR3 protein is CSNRWAFMDTQYF. The CDR3 nucleotides are TGCAGTAACCGGTGGGCGTTTATGGATACGCAGTATTTT.

This chain connects TRBV29-1 to TRBJ1-2; D remains ambiguous. The CDR3 contains 13 residues. Germline V lookup: CDR1 SQVTM, CDR2 ANQGSEA. V gave up 0 bases and J gave up 7 bases, with 12 bases separating them. CDR3 sequence (DNA): TGCAGCGTTGAAGAGGTAAACAGCGGTGGCTACACCTTC. Protein sequence: CSVEEVNSGGYTF.

This clonotype occurred a few times. The chain carries TRBV9 and TRBJ2-1, with TRBD1 matching 8 bases. With 6 bases clipped from V and 8 bases from J, the junction kept 13 bases outside the gene matches. The CDR3 runs 15 residues. The germline V gene encodes CDR1 SGDLS and CDR2 YYNGEE. CDR3 in amino acids: CASTKRSGQGYEQFF. CDR3 DNA: TGTGCCAGCACGAAACGGAGTGGACAGGGCTATGAGCAGTTCTTC.

The chain is built from TRBV20-1 and TRBJ2-3; 15 positions match TRBD2. V shed 5 bases and J 3 bases; nucleotides not matched to a gene: 0. The germline V gene encodes CDR1 DFQATT and CDR2 SNEGSKA (reference sequence). The CDR3 runs 14 residues. DNA for the CDR3: TGCAGTGCTGGGACTAGCGGGAGGACAGATACGCAGTATTTT. Amino acid sequence: CSAGTSGRTDTQYF.

The chain combines TRBV6-5 with TRBJ2-1; 13 bases agree with TRBD2. The DNA end is more similar to TRBJ2-7, so the J call may be wrong. This CDR3 is 15 amino acids long. From germline, CDR1 is MNHEY and CDR2 SVGAGI. CDR3 protein: CASSATGTSGNEQYF. In DNA, the CDR3 is TGTGCCAGCAGTGCAACTGGGACTAGCGGGAACGAGCAGTACTTC.

J is TRBJ2-7 and V is TRBV20-1; TRBD1 matches 12 bases. With V trimmed by 1 base and J by 6 bases, 7 bases remained unmatched. This CDR3 spans 15 amino acids. Germline assignment: CDR1 DFQATT and CDR2 SNEGSKA (reference sequence). The CDR3: CSARGGQGAGGEQYF. The DNA for the CDR3 is TGCAGTGCTAGAGGGGGACAGGGGGCCGGCGGCGAGCAGTACTTC.

In DNA, the CDR3 is TGTGCCAGCAGGGGCAGGGGTGGAGATACGCAGTATTTT. Its protein product is CASRGRGGDTQYF. The chain links TRBV2 to TRBJ2-3; D is perhaps TRBD1 (6 bases). V lost 6 bases and J lost 5, with 12 bases in between. Germline assignment: CDR1 SNHLY and CDR2 FYNNEI. This CDR3 is 13 amino acids long.

The genes are TRBV5-1 and TRBJ2-4, with 7 bases matching TRBD2. CDR1 and CDR2 from the germline V gene are SGHRS and YFSETQ. J was trimmed by 5 bases and V by 3 bases; bases with no gene match: 17. The CDR3 length is 18 residues. As DNA, the CDR3 is TGCGCCAGCAGCTCGGGAGGTCTAGGACTAGTCACCGAAAACATTCAGTACTTC. Amino acids: CASSSGGLGLVTENIQYF.

The chain joins TRBV18 to TRBJ2-2, with D uncertain. V was clipped by 1 base and J by 0 bases, with 3 bases between them. The CDR3 has 14 residues. Germline CDR1 KGHSH, CDR2 LQKENI. The CDR3 loop is CASSPLANTGELFF. CDR3 nucleotide sequence: TGTGCCAGCTCACCACTCGCGAACACCGGGGAGCTGTTTTTT.

The chain couples TRBV30 to TRBJ2-7, with a weak D call TRBD1 (6 bases). This CDR3 is 13 amino acids long. The germline gives CDR1 GTSNPN, CDR2 SVGIG (reference sequence). The V end lost 3 bases, the J end lost 1 base, and 10 bases lay between the germline ends. CDR3 bases: TGTGCCTGGAGAGAAGGACAGTCCTACGAGCAGTACTTC. Translated, it gives CAWREGQSYEQYF.

This clonotype was detected only once. The chain has TRBV9 and TRBJ1-1; D is ambiguous. CDR1 is SGDLS and CDR2 is YYNGEE in the germline V gene. V lost 2 bases and J 4 bases, leaving 15 bases between the germline ends. The CDR3 has 15 residues. CDR3 coding DNA: TGTGCCAGCAGCGTGGAGGGAAAAGTCTCCACTGAAGCTTTCTTT. Translation: CASSVEGKVSTEAFF.

This chain uses TRBV3-1 with TRBJ1-2; possible D gene TRBD1, 6 bases. The CDR3 totals 14 residues. From germline, CDR1 is LGHDT and CDR2 YNNKEL (reference sequence). Between the trimmed V and J ends, which lost 5 bases and 4 bases, there was a span of 14 bases. CDR3 residues: CASSAQGRVYGYTF. The DNA of the CDR3 is TGTGCCAGCAGCGCGCAGGGGAGAGTCTATGGCTACACCTTC.

J is TRBJ2-1 and V is TRBV12-3 or TRBV12-4, with 9 bases lining up with TRBD2. The J call may be faulty, since TRBJ2-7 better matches the DNA end. The CDR3 runs 15 residues. The CDR3 is CASTISGGAYNEQYF. As DNA, the CDR3 is TGTGCCAGCACCATTAGCGGGGGCGCCTACAATGAGCAGTACTTC.

The chain has TRBV5-5 and TRBJ2-3; D gene ambiguous. The germline V gene has CDR1 SGHKS and CDR2 YYEKEE (reference sequence). There are 15 residues in the CDR3. The V end lost 4 bases, the J end lost 0 bases, and 12 bases lay between the germline ends. In DNA form, the CDR3 reads TGTGCCAGCAGCACCCGGACGGAAAGCACAGATACGCAGTATTTT. As protein: CASSTRTESTDTQYF.

J is TRBJ2-2 and V is TRBV2, with 7 bases lining up with TRBD2. V lost 6 bases to trimming and J lost 7 bases; unmatched junction nucleotides: 14. CDR3 length: 16 residues. From germline, CDR1 is SNHLY and CDR2 FYNNEI. The CDR3 DNA reads as TGTGCCAGCAGCTACGACTACCCTTCTAGCGGCGGGGAGCTGTTTTTT. Translation gives CASSYDYPSSGGELFF. Looking up the rest from reference TRBV2 and TRBJ2-2 gives the full variable domain: EPEVTQTPSHQVTQMGQEVILRCVPISNHLYFYWYRQILGQKVEFLVSFYNNEISEKSEIFDDQFSVERPDGSNFTLKIRSTKLEDSAMYFCASSYDYPSSGGELFFGEGSRLTVL.

Only one count was recorded for this clonotype. V usage is TRBV10-3 and J usage is TRBJ2-1; 8 bases fit TRBD2. In germline, CDR1 is ENHRY, CDR2 SYGVKD. This CDR3 is built from 16 residues. With V trimmed by 2 bases and J by 1 base, 4 bases remained unmatched. The CDR3: CAISEPTSGSYNEQFF. The CDR3 DNA sequence: TGTGCCATCAGTGAGCCAACTAGCGGTTCCTACAATGAGCAGTTCTTC.

This chain connects TRBV29-1 to TRBJ2-7; TRBD2 agrees at 9 bases. Germline lookup yields CDR1 SQVTM and CDR2 ANQGSEA. The CDR3 totals 13 residues. V was pared by 6 bases and J by 0 bases, with 3 bases of the junction left unmatched. The chain's CDR3 is CSVYSGSSYEQYF. Written as DNA, the CDR3 is TGCAGCGTCTATAGCGGGAGCTCCTACGAGCAGTACTTC.

The chain is built from TRBV12-3 or TRBV12-4 and TRBJ2-2, with a weak D call TRBD2 (6 bases). The CDR3 consists of 13 residues. V was pared by 5 bases and J by 10 bases, with 14 bases between. This CDR3 reads CASSAATSQELFF. Written as DNA, the CDR3 is TGTGCCAGCAGTGCCGCAACTAGCCAGGAGCTGTTTTTT.

This clonotype was seen once. The chain couples TRBV29-1 to TRBJ2-1; no firm D call. There are 14 residues in the CDR3. Germline lookup yields CDR1 SQVTM and CDR2 ANQGSEA. Trimming took 4 bases from V and 7 from J, leaving 17 bases between them. The CDR3 bases are TGCAGCGTTGTACCACTCCCCTATGTGAATGAGCAGTTCTTC. This encodes CSVVPLPYVNEQFF.

The rearrangement uses TRBV9 and TRBJ1-2; D might be TRBD1 (6 bases). The CDR3 length is 14 residues. Trimming shortened V by 0 bases and J by 4 bases, and 10 bases separated the two germline ends. CDR1 and CDR2 (germline): SGDLS, YYNGEE. CDR3 amino acids: CASSVDGTTYGYTF. The CDR3 DNA reads as TGTGCCAGCAGCGTAGACGGGACAACCTATGGCTACACCTTC.

This clonotype was observed a single time. The rearrangement links TRBV9 to TRBJ2-3; D might be TRBD1 (5 bases). The CDR3 runs 17 residues. CDR1 is SGDLS, CDR2 YYNGEE, per germline. The ends were cut back, 4 bases at V and 0 bases at J, with 18 bases in the middle. The CDR3 loop reads CASSPSSGLLSTDTQYF. The CDR3 DNA follows: TGTGCCAGCAGCCCTTCCTCAGGGCTCCTTAGCACAGATACGCAGTATTTT.